This record covers a single T cell receptor (beta chain). Its antigen is undetermined. TCRalpha and TCRbeta libraries used 5'RACE with constant-segment primers and UMIs. TCRdb re-called the 5' RACE reads with MiXCR, one entry per CDR3 protein. The sample shows 470,000 or so distinct CDR3 sequences, roughly 18% of them seen only once. The CDR3 loop spans 13 amino acids. Trimming removed 4 bases from V and 4 bases from J, with 10 bases in between. From germline, CDR1 is MNHEY and CDR2 SVGEGT. The source of the sample is a study of T-cell memory formation after mild COVID-19. Study observations and caveats: CD4+ bias marked clones expanding day 15 to 37, unlike balanced contracting clones. A subset of responding clones appeared in pre-infection memory, suggesting cross-reactive memory joined.

This clonotype was sampled from a man between 18 and 35 years old who had mild COVID-19 (a few samples of this study predate the infection). Cell type and time point are not known. The J gene is TRBJ1-1, the V gene TRBV6-2 or TRBV6-3; D possibly corresponds to TRBD1 (6 bases). The sequenced material came from PBMCs or a T cell subset sorted from them (not recorded which). CDR3 DNA: TGTGCCAGCAGTTCCCGGACAGTCACTGAAGCTTTCTTT. Protein product: CASSSRTVTEAFF.